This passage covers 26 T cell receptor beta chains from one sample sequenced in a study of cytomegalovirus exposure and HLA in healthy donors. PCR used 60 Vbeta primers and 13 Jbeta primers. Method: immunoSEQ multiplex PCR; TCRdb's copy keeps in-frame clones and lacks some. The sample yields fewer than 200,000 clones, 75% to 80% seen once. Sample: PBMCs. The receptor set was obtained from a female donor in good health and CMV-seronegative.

The CDR3 reads CASSTSGQNSGNTIYF. The CDR3 coding sequence is TGTGCCAGCAGCACTAGCGGGCAGAACTCTGGAAACACCATATATTTT. The V call is TRBV9, the J call TRBJ1-3; D ambiguous. The length of the CDR3 is 16 residues. Germline loops: CDR1 SGDLS, CDR2 YYNGEE. V was shortened by 4 bases and J by 0 bases, with 14 bases between the two germline ends.

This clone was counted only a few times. In nucleotides, the CDR3 is TGTGCCAGCAGTTTATATAGTAACTATGGCTACACCTTC. Translation: CASSLYSNYGYTF. This chain connects TRBV27 to TRBJ1-2; D gene uncertain. The V and J ends lost 1 base and 1 base respectively, with 4 bases between them. The CDR3 loop spans 13 amino acids. Looked up from germline, CDR1 is MNHEY and CDR2 is SMNVEV (reference sequence).

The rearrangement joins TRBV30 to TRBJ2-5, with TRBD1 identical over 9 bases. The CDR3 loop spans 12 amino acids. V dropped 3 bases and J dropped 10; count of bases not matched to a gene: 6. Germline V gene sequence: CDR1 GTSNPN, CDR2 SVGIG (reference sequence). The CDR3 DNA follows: TGTGCCTGGAGCGGGACAGGGTTAGACCAGTACTTC. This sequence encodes CAWSGTGLDQYF.

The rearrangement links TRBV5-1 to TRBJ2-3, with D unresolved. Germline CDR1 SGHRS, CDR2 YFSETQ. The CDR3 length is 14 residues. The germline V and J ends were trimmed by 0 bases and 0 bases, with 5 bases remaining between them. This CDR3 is CASSLAQSTDTQYF. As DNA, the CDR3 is TGCGCCAGCAGCTTGGCCCAGAGCACAGATACGCAGTATTTT.

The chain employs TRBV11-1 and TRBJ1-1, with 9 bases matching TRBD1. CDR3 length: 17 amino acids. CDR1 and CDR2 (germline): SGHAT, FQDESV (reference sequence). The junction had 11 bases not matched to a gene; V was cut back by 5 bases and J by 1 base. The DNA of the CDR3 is TGTGCCAGCAGCCACAGGGGGCTAGGTCAGAGGAACACTGAAGCTTTCTTT. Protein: CASSHRGLGQRNTEAFF.

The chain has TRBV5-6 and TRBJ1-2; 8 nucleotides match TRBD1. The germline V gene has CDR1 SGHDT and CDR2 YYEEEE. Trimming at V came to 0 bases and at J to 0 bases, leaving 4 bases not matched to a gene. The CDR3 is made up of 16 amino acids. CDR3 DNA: TGTGCCAGCAGCTTGGTGGGACAGGTACCTAACTATGGCTACACCTTC. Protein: CASSLVGQVPNYGYTF.

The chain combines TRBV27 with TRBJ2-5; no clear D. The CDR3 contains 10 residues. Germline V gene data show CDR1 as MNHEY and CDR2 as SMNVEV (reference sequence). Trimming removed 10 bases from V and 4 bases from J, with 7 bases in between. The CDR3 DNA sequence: TGTGCCACCCCTCGAGAGACCCAGTACTTC. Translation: CATPRETQYF.

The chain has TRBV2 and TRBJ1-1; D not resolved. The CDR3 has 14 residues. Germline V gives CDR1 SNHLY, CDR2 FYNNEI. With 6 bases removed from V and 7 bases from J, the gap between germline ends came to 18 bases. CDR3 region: CASRDSGSFIEAFF. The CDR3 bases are TGTGCCAGCAGGGATTCCGGGAGCTTTATTGAAGCTTTCTTT. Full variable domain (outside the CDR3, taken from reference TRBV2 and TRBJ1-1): EPEVTQTPSHQVTQMGQEVILRCVPISNHLYFYWYRQILGQKVEFLVSFYNNEISEKSEIFDDQFSVERPDGSNFTLKIRSTKLEDSAMYFCASRDSGSFIEAFFGQGTRLTVV.

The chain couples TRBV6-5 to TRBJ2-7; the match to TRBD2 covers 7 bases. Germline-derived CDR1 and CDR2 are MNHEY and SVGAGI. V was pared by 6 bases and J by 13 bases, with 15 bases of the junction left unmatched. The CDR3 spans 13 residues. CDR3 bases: TGTGCCAGCAGAAACCCCGGGACTACTTCGATATACTTC. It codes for CASRNPGTTSIYF.

The CDR3 sequence: CASSTQAPGQMNTEAFF. CDR3 bases: TGCGCCAGCAGCACCCAGGCCCCCGGACAAATGAACACTGAAGCTTTCTTT. This chain connects TRBV4-1 to TRBJ1-1; D is possibly TRBD1 (5 bases). V was shortened by 5 bases and J by 0 bases, with 19 bases between the two germline ends. This CDR3 is 17 amino acids long. CDR1 and CDR2 (germline): MGHRA, YSYEKL.

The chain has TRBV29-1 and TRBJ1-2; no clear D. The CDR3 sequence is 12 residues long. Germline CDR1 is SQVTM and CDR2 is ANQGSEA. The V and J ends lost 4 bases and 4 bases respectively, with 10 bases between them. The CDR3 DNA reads TGCAGCGTTGGGGCCTACAGCTATGGCTACACCTTC. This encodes CSVGAYSYGYTF.

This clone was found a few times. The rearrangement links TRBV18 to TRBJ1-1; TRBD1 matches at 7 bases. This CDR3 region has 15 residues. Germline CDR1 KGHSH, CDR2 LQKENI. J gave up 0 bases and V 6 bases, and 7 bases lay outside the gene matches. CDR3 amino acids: CASSHGQEMNTEAFF. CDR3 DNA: TGTGCCAGCTCCCACGGACAGGAGATGAACACTGAAGCTTTCTTT.

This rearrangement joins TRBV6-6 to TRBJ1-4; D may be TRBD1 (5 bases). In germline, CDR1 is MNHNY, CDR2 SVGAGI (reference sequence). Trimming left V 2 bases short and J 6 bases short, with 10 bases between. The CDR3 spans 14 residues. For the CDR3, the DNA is TGTGCCAGCAGTTACACCGGGGGGGATGAAAAACTGTTTTTT. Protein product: CASSYTGGDEKLFF.

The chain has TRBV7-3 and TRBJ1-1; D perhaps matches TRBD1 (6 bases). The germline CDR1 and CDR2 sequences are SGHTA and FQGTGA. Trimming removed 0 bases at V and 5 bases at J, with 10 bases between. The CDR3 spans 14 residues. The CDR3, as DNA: TGTGCCAGCAGCTTAACCGGGGGGCAGACTGAAGCTTTCTTT. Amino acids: CASSLTGGQTEAFF.

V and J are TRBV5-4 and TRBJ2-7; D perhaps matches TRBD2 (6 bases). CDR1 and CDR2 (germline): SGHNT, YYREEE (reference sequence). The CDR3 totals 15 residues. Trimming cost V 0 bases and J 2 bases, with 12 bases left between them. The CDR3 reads CASSLAAASAYEQYF. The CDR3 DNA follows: TGTGCCAGCAGCTTGGCCGCGGCTAGCGCCTACGAGCAGTACTTC.

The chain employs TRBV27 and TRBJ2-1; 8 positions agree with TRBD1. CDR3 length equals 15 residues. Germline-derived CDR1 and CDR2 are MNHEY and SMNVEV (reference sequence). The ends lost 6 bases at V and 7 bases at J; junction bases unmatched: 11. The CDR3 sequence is CASRYQGAGSNEQFF. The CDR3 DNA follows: TGTGCCAGCAGGTATCAGGGGGCTGGATCTAATGAGCAGTTCTTC.

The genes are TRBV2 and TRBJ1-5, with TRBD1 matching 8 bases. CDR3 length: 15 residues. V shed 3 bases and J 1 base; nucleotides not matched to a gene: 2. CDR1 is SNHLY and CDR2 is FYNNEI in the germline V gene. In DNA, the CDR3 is TGTGCCAGCAGTGATCGGACAGGGAGCAATCAGCCCCAGCATTTT. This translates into CASSDRTGSNQPQHF. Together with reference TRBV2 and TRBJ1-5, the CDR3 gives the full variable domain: EPEVTQTPSHQVTQMGQEVILRCVPISNHLYFYWYRQILGQKVEFLVSFYNNEISEKSEIFDDQFSVERPDGSNFTLKIRSTKLEDSAMYFCASSDRTGSNQPQHFGDGTRLSIL.

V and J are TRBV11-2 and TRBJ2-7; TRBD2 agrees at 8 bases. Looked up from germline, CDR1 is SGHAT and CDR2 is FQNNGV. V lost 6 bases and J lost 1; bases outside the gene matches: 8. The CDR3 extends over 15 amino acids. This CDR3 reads CASSSASGYSYEQYF. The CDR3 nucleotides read TGTGCCAGCAGTTCGGCTAGCGGGTATTCCTACGAGCAGTACTTC.

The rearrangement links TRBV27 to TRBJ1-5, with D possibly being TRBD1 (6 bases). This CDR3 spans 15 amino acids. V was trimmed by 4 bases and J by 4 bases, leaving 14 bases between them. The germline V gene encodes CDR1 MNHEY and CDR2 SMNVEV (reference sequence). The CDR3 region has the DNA TGTGCCAGCAGTTCAGGGGTAGGGGGTAATCAGCCCCAGCATTTT. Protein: CASSSGVGGNQPQHF.

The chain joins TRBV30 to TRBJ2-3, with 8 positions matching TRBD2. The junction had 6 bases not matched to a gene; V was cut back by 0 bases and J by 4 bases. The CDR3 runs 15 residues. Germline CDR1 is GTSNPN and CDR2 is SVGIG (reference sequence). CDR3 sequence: CAWSVGGGGADTQYF. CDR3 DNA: TGTGCCTGGAGTGTCGGGGGGGGCGGGGCAGATACGCAGTATTTT.

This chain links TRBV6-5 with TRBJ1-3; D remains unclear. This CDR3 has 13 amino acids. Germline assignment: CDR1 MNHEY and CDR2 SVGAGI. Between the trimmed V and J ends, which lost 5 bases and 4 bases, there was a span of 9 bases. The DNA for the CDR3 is TGTGCCAGCAGTAGCTTCGGGGGAAACACCATATATTTT. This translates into CASSSFGGNTIYF.

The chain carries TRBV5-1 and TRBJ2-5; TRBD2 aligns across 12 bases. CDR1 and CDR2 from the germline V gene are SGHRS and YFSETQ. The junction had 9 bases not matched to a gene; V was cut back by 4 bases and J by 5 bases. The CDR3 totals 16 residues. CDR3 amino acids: CASSPGLAGAGETQYF. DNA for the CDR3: TGCGCCAGCAGCCCGGGACTAGCGGGTGCAGGGGAGACCCAGTACTTC. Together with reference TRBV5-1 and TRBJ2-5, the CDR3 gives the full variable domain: KAGVTQTPRYLIKTRGQQVTLSCSPISGHRSVSWYQQTPGQGLQFLFEYFSETQRNKGNFPGRFSGRQFSNSRSEMNVSTLELGDSALYLCASSPGLAGAGETQYFGPGTRLLVL.

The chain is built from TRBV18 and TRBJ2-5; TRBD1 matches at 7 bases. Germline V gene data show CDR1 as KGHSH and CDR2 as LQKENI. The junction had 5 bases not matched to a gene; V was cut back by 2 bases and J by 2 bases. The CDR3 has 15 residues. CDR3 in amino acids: CASSPVTGRQETQYF. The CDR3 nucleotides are TGTGCCAGCTCACCAGTGACAGGGAGACAAGAGACCCAGTACTTC.

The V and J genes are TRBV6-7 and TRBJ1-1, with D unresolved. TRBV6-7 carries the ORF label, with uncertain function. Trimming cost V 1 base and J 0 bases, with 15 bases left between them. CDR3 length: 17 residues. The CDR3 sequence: CASSYYGLEVVNTEAFF. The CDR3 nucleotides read TGTGCCAGCAGTTACTACGGTCTTGAGGTCGTGAACACTGAAGCTTTCTTT.

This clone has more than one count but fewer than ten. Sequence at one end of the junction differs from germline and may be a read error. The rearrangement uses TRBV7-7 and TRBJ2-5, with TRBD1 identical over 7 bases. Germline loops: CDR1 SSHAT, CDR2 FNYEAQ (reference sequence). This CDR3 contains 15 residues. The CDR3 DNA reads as TGTGCTAGCAGCTCCCGCACAGGGGACCAAGAGACCCAGTACTTC. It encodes CASSSRTGDQETQYF.

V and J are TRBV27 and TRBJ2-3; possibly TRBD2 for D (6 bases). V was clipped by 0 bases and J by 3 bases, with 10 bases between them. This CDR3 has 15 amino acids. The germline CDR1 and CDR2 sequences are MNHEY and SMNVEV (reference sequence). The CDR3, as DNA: TGTGCCAGCAGTTTATCCCTGACTAGAACAGATACGCAGTATTTT. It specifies CASSLSLTRTDTQYF.